This T cell receptor (beta chain) originates from a study of blood T cell repertoires in COVID-19. In the study overall: The study drew acute and convalescent COVID-19 samples from the United States, Italy and Spain. Nucleic acid was either cDNA or gDNA, and it came from T cells, B-cell-depleted T cells, or PBMCs.

Original methodology: It was from reference gene primer amplification that nucleated cell counts were estimated. Method: immunoSEQ multiplex PCR; TCRdb's copy keeps in-frame clones and lacks some. That table supplies the V and J calls and clone size; D and trimming were determined from the DNA. Among around 77,000 clones listed, less than 95% were seen once. The V end was cut by 10 bases, the J end by 0 bases, with 18 bases between. CDR1 and CDR2 (germline): LNHDA, SQIVND (reference sequence). The CDR3 extends over 16 amino acids. Sequenced input: peripheral blood. This TCR was recovered from a woman aged 55-70 years with active COVID-19. The chain couples TRBV19 to TRBJ2-2; no clear D gene. Here the CDR3 reads CATRPRLETNTGELFF. Written as DNA, the CDR3 is TGTGCCACCCGTCCCCGGCTAGAGACGAACACCGGGGAGCTGTTTTTT. Drawing the rest from reference TRBV19 and TRBJ2-2, the complete variable domain is DGGITQSPKYLFRKEGQNVTLSCEQNLNHDAMYWYRQDPGQGLRLIYYSQIVNDFQKGDIAEGYSVSREKKESFPLTVTSAQKNPTAFYLCATRPRLETNTGELFFGEGSRLTVL.